This T cell receptor beta chain was captured by sequencing in a study of OX40 agonist ivuxolimab in advanced cancers. The repertoire was sequenced with immunoSEQ multiplex PCR; TCRdb's copy has only in-frame clones and lacks some. The table lists roughly 17,000 clones, about 76% of them singletons. On this clone itself: Its target is not known.

CDR1 SEHNR and CDR2 FQNEAQ come from the germline V gene (reference sequence). V was clipped by 7 bases and J by 7 bases, with 22 bases between them. The CDR3 extends over 15 amino acids. Study-level findings and limits: More expanded clones were found, on average, in CD8+ than in CD4+ T cells.

J is TRBJ1-2 and V is TRBV7-9, with a weak D call TRBD1 (6 bases). The sample here was CD4+ or CD8+ T cells sorted from blood, taken in a trial of the OX40 agonist ivuxolimab. This sequence was found in an adult with an advanced solid tumor such as melanoma, head and neck, liver or kidney cancer. The CDR3 loop reads CASIPAAVPGAGYTF. The CDR3 bases are TGTGCCAGCATTCCAGCGGCGGTTCCGGGGGCTGGCTACACCTTC.